This T cell receptor (beta chain) was sequenced during a study of Ad26.COV2.S vaccination and SARS-CoV-2 variants. Study information: In the COV1001 trial, the donor was in the Ad26.COV2.S arm.

Clones were read by immunoSEQ multiplex PCR, and TCRdb kept only the in-frame ones, dropping some. Here the sample spans about 680,000 clones, more than 80% being singletons. Treatment described: some 20 received Ad26.COV2.S at low or high dose, single or two shots; a few received placebo; per-sample allocation not given. Samples came from day 63 after the first vaccine or placebo injection. Within Boston, the person who donated was an adult of 18-55 years. An Ad26 vector that expressed Wuhan-strain SARS-CoV-2 spike constituted the vaccine. Germline lookup yields CDR1 MNHEY and CDR2 SMNVEV (reference sequence). This CDR3 comprises 16 residues. Trimming removed 5 bases at V and 7 bases at J, with 20 bases between.

The J gene is TRBJ2-2, the V gene TRBV27; possible D gene TRBD1, 6 bases. The receptor comes from a person between 18 and 65 years old who received the Ad26.COV2.S COVID-19 vaccine or a placebo. This sample comprised peripheral blood, obtained in a trial of Ad26.COV2.S vaccine versus placebo. As DNA, the CDR3 is TGTGCCAGCAGTCCCCGGGGCAGGGGAACTGTCGGGGAGCTGTTTTTT. Amino acids: CASSPRGRGTVGELFF.